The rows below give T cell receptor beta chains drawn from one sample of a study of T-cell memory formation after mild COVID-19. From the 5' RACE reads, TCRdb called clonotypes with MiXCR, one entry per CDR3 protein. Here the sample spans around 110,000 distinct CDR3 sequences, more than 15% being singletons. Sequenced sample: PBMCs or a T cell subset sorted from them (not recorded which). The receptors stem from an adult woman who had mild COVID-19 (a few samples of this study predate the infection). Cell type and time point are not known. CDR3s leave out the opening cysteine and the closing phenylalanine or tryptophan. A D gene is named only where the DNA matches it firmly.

CDR3: ASSGPFQGSTNEKLF; J: TRBJ1-4; D: NA; V: TRBV2
CDR3: ASSLATGLYYNEQF; J: TRBJ2-1; D: TRBD1; V: TRBV5-1
CDR3: ASMRNTGELF; J: TRBJ2-2; D: NA; V: TRBV7-9
CDR3: ATRGGGAYNEQF; J: TRBJ2-1; D: TRBD2; V: TRBV12-3/TRBV12-4
CDR3: ASSYLRTGVNSPLH; J: TRBJ1-6; D: TRBD1; V: TRBV11-2
CDR3: ASSLALAGSETQY; J: TRBJ2-5; D: TRBD2; V: TRBV7-7
CDR3: ASSLEFGGPTSQPQH; J: TRBJ1-5; D: NA; V: TRBV7-9
CDR3: ASREGGDYGYT; J: TRBJ1-2; D: NA; V: TRBV27
CDR3: ASGFRGDTQY; J: TRBJ2-3; D: NA; V: TRBV12-3/TRBV12-4
CDR3: SVAGEGRYEQY; J: TRBJ2-7; D: NA; V: TRBV29-1
CDR3: ASSLAGDRTLVGNQPQH; J: TRBJ1-5; D: TRBD1; V: TRBV5-1
CDR3: ASSIVSGMNTEAF; J: TRBJ1-1; D: NA; V: TRBV19
CDR3: ASSLANGNTIY; J: TRBJ1-3; D: NA; V: TRBV7-9
CDR3: ASSQSGTGGHEQY; J: TRBJ2-7; D: TRBD1; V: TRBV27
CDR3: ASSYGDEQY; J: TRBJ2-7; D: NA; V: TRBV6-5
CDR3: ASSWRELRSGYT; J: TRBJ1-2; D: NA; V: TRBV7-9
CDR3: SAGGAGGPYGEQF; J: TRBJ2-1; D: TRBD2; V: TRBV20-1
CDR3: SARDSLKYEQY; J: TRBJ2-7; D: TRBD1; V: TRBV20-1
CDR3: ASSSTGTLTYEQY; J: TRBJ2-7; D: NA; V: TRBV7-2
CDR3: ASSSQGQETQY; J: TRBJ2-5; D: TRBD1; V: TRBV28
CDR3: ASSIGRQMNEQF; J: TRBJ2-1; D: NA; V: TRBV19
CDR3: ASRQLDPAAPADTQY; J: TRBJ2-3; D: NA; V: TRBV2
CDR3: ATSDSLAGTYNEQF; J: TRBJ2-1; D: TRBD2; V: TRBV24-1
CDR3: SVEDKGYEQY; J: TRBJ2-7; D: NA; V: TRBV29-1
CDR3: ASSPRQDYNEQF; J: TRBJ2-1; D: NA; V: TRBV4-1
CDR3: ASSGTGGGQPQH; J: TRBJ1-5; D: TRBD1; V: TRBV9
CDR3: ASSTGQGANQPQH; J: TRBJ1-5; D: TRBD1; V: TRBV5-5
CDR3: ASSLGVGYT; J: TRBJ1-2; D: NA; V: TRBV11-2
CDR3: ASSDLSSYNEQF; J: TRBJ2-1; D: NA; V: TRBV25-1
CDR3: ASSPPGQQYGYT; J: TRBJ1-2; D: TRBD1; V: TRBV7-9
CDR3: ASSLRSGPYYGYT; J: TRBJ1-2; D: NA; V: TRBV5-6
CDR3: ASSQPGLYNEQF; J: TRBJ2-1; D: TRBD2; V: TRBV4-1
CDR3: ASNVERGELFYEQY; J: TRBJ2-7; D: TRBD2; V: TRBV6-1
CDR3: ASSLGDQPQH; J: TRBJ1-5; D: NA; V: TRBV7-9
CDR3: ASSLGAGGLREQY; J: TRBJ2-7; D: TRBD2; V: TRBV27
CDR3: ASSSEYYGYT; J: TRBJ1-2; D: NA; V: TRBV12-3/TRBV12-4
CDR3: ASSLETGAFPEQF; J: TRBJ2-1; D: TRBD1; V: TRBV7-8
CDR3: ASSFTPSSYNEQF; J: TRBJ2-1; D: NA; V: TRBV5-1
CDR3: ASSFLGAANYGYT; J: TRBJ1-2; D: NA; V: TRBV27
CDR3: ASSLNRRSDDSNQPQH; J: TRBJ1-5; D: NA; V: TRBV6-6
CDR3: ASTPKTSFHEQF; J: TRBJ2-1; D: NA; V: TRBV6-5
CDR3: ASSKAYYSGYTGELF; J: TRBJ2-2; D: NA; V: TRBV5-6
CDR3: ASSVEDLNTEAF; J: TRBJ1-1; D: NA; V: TRBV9
CDR3: ASSPLGVRANEQF; J: TRBJ2-1; D: NA; V: TRBV11-3
CDR3: ASRVYGARRGIRTDTQY; J: TRBJ2-3; D: NA; V: TRBV6-5
CDR3: ASSQDRGANTEAF; J: TRBJ1-1; D: NA; V: TRBV4-3
CDR3: ASSLVGERGGYT; J: TRBJ1-2; D: NA; V: TRBV7-9